A selection of T cell receptor beta chains follows, all from one sample in a study of human T cells and chemical hapten exposure. TCRdb reprocessed the RACE reads via MiXCR and lists one record per CDR3 protein. The sample includes 45,000 to 60,000 distinct CDR3 sequences, 9.3% of them seen just once. Source: whole blood, taken in connection with sensitization to the hapten diphenylcyclopropenone (DPC). The receptors derive from a middle-aged woman with alopecia areata. Some clones in this sample may be carry-over from other donors' samples. Both conserved end residues are part of each CDR3. Each record gives: clone size, J gene, D gene, V gene, CDR3 DNA, CDR3 protein. A D gene is named only where the DNA matches it firmly. Size is omitted from some rows. Given values are once, few, many or a class for expanded clones.

>NA|TRBJ1-5|NA|TRBV2
TGTGCCAGCAATAGGTTTGGGGGCAATCAGCCCCAGCATTTT
CASNRFGGNQPQHF
>NA|TRBJ1-4|NA|TRBV7-3
TGTGCCAGCAGCCCAAATCTGATTCTTAATGAAAAACTGTTTTTT
CASSPNLILNEKLFF
>NA|TRBJ2-3|TRBD2|TRBV7-3
TGTGCCAGCAGCCAAGGACTAGTCCCCCCAGATACGCAGTATTTT
CASSQGLVPPDTQYF
>NA|TRBJ1-5|NA|TRBV6-5
TGTGCCAGCAGTCGAAGACCCGGTAAGGGCAATCAGCCCCAGCAATTT
CASSRRPGKGNQPQQF
>many|TRBJ1-2|NA|TRBV20-1
TGCAGTGCTCCCCGAACCAGGCCTAACTATGGCTACACCTTC
CSAPRTRPNYGYTF
>few|TRBJ2-3|TRBD2|TRBV12-3/TRBV12-4
TGTGCCAGCAGTTTCCGGCGGGGGGCCACAGATACGCAGTATTTT
CASSFRRGATDTQYF
>few|TRBJ2-5|NA|TRBV7-8
TGTGCCAGCAGCTTAGCGCAGCAAGAGACCCAGTACTTC
CASSLAQQETQYF
>few|TRBJ2-5|TRBD1|TRBV12-3/TRBV12-4
TGTGCCAGCACCCTAGGGGGACAGGACCAAGAGACCCAGTACTTC
CASTLGGQDQETQYF
>few|TRBJ2-3|NA|TRBV28
TGTGCCAGCAGTTTAGGAGGGGGCCCTAGCCATACGCAGTATTTT
CASSLGGGPSHTQYF
>many|TRBJ2-1|NA|TRBV7-9
TGTGCCAGCAGTGCGAAGTACAATGAGCAGTTCTTC
CASSAKYNEQFF
>few|TRBJ2-3|TRBD2|TRBV4-3
TGCGCCAGCAGCCAAGTAGCGGGGGAAAGCACAGATACGCAGTATTTT
CASSQVAGESTDTQYF
>many|TRBJ2-2|NA|TRBV12-3/TRBV12-4
TGTGCCAGCAGTTTAACTTCCACCGGGGAGCTGTTTTTT
CASSLTSTGELFF
>many|TRBJ2-3|NA|TRBV12-3/TRBV12-4
TGTGCCGTGAGGGCCATGGATACGCAGTATTTT
CAVRAMDTQYF
>few|TRBJ1-1|TRBD1|TRBV13
TGTGCCAGCAGCCTACGAGGAGGGACAGGGAACACTGAAGCTTTCTTT
CASSLRGGTGNTEAFF
>many|TRBJ1-1|NA|TRBV6-1
TGTGCCAGCAGTGAAGCCGGTCAGCACACTGAAGCTTTCTTT
CASSEAGQHTEAFF
>many|TRBJ2-4|NA|TRBV29-1
TGCAGCGTTGAAGGGGGGCGCGGGGACATTCAGTACTTC
CSVEGGRGDIQYF